This T cell receptor (beta chain) was sequenced for a study of identical twins. Study conclusions and caveats: Carriage of fewer insertions was seen in abundant cord blood beta clonotypes, whereas memory repertoires showed none.

V shed 1 base, J shed 0 bases, and the junction held 7 bases outside the gene matches. This CDR3 is built from 16 residues. Germline CDR1 reads SGHRS; CDR2 reads YFSETQ. This clonotype was detected a few times. The target antigen is unknown. Using its own MiXCR run on the 5' RACE reads, TCRdb lists one record per CDR3 protein. This table has some 590,000 distinct CDR3 sequences, more than 9% appearing once. These records were also assigned to another study, of yellow fever vaccine responses in identical twins.

The sequence was obtained from a woman aged 18-29 years in good health. The chain has TRBV5-1 and TRBJ2-7; 7 bases line up with TRBD2. The sample consisted of PBMCs. Written as DNA, the CDR3 is TGCGCCAGCAGCTTGCCCAGCGGGGCCCGCTCCTACGAGCAGTACTTC. Protein sequence: CASSLPSGARSYEQYF.